Following are 24 T cell receptor beta chains from one sample sequenced in a study of blood T cell repertoires in COVID-19. This table comes from immunoSEQ multiplex PCR, and its TCRdb copy is limited to in-frame clones, with some not included. The table lists under 200,000 clones, more than 75% of them singletons. Specimen: PBMCs or T cells enriched from blood (not recorded which). These receptors were taken from a man aged 35 to 55 with acute COVID-19.

The CDR3 DNA follows: TGCGCCAGCAGCCCGAAAACAGGGGTTATACGGCCCCAGCATTTT. Residues: CASSPKTGVIRPQHF. V and J are TRBV4-1 and TRBJ1-5; 7 bases map to TRBD1. This CDR3 region has 15 residues. Germline loops: CDR1 MGHRA, CDR2 YSYEKL. V lost 4 bases and J lost 9; bases outside the gene matches: 12.

The rearrangement links TRBV20-1 to TRBJ1-5, with a tentative D call TRBD1 (5 bases). Between the trimmed V and J ends, which lost 3 bases and 9 bases, there was a span of 12 bases. The CDR3 length is 12 residues. Germline CDR1 and CDR2: DFQATT and SNEGSKA (reference sequence). For the CDR3, the DNA is TGCAGTGCTAGTTCGGGGGAGCGGCCCCAGCATTTT. Its translation is CSASSGERPQHF.

The V and J genes are TRBV7-8 and TRBJ2-3; weak D call: TRBD1 (5 bases). This CDR3 is built from 13 residues. Per the germline V gene, CDR1 is SGHVS and CDR2 is FQNEAQ. Trimming pared 2 bases from V and 6 bases from J, leaving 9 bases between. This CDR3 reads CASSLSRVDTQYF. The CDR3 nucleotides read TGTGCCAGCAGCTTATCCAGGGTTGATACGCAGTATTTT. Filled out from reference TRBV7-8 and TRBJ2-3, the complete variable domain reads GAGVSQSPRYKVAKRGQDVALRCDPISGHVSLFWYQQALGQGPEFLTYFQNEAQLDKSGLPSDRFFAERPEGSVSTLKIQRTQQEDSAVYLCASSLSRVDTQYFGPGTRLTVL.

The chain couples TRBV28 to TRBJ2-2; 9 bases fit TRBD1. The CDR3 consists of 17 residues. Germline V CDR1 and CDR2: MDHEN, SYDVKM. V was pared by 4 bases and J by 6 bases, with 12 bases of the junction left unmatched. The CDR3 DNA follows: TGTGCCAGCAGTTCAACTGACAGGGGGAAAGGAGCCGGGGAGCTGTTTTTT. Protein product: CASSSTDRGKGAGELFF.

V gene TRBV11-2 combines with J gene TRBJ2-7; possibly TRBD1 for D (6 bases). Germline V lookup: CDR1 SGHAT, CDR2 FQNNGV. The ends were cut back, 5 bases at V and 4 bases at J, with 12 bases in the middle. The CDR3 is made up of 13 amino acids. The DNA of the CDR3 is TGTGCCAGCAGCCGTTCGGGACAATACGAGCAGTACTTC. Translating it yields CASSRSGQYEQYF.

The rearrangement joins TRBV5-1 to TRBJ2-7; tentatively, D is TRBD2 (6 bases). The germline V gene encodes CDR1 SGHRS and CDR2 YFSETQ. This CDR3 is 14 amino acids long. V shed 4 bases and J shed 4 bases, with 15 bases lying between them. CDR3 sequence reads: CASSPGGWSYEQYF. The CDR3 DNA reads TGCGCCAGCAGCCCTGGGGGGTGGAGTTACGAGCAGTACTTC.

This clone has a handful of counts. The rearrangement uses TRBV27 and TRBJ2-7; D gene uncertain. Per germline, CDR1 MNHEY and CDR2 SMNVEV (reference sequence). The CDR3 length is 12 residues. Trimming shortened V by 8 bases and J by 3 bases, and 11 bases separated the two germline ends. CDR3 DNA sequence: TGTGCCAGCGGTTCTCTCAGCTACGAGCAGTACTTC. Encoded protein: CASGSLSYEQYF.

The rearrangement joins TRBV6-1 to TRBJ1-5; D unclear. Germline V gene sequence: CDR1 MNHNS, CDR2 SASEGT. CDR3 length: 15 residues. Trimming removed 2 bases from V and 0 bases from J, with 8 bases in between. CDR3 in amino acids: CASSERRISNQPQHF. The CDR3 DNA reads TGTGCCAGCAGTGAACGGCGGATTAGCAATCAGCCCCAGCATTTT.

This chain connects TRBV19 to TRBJ1-4, with D uncertain. The CDR3 is 15 amino acids. Per the germline V gene, CDR1 is LNHDA and CDR2 is SQIVND (reference sequence). Trimming removed 7 bases from V and 5 bases from J, with 17 bases in between. CDR3 residues: CASTRTPGRNEKLFF. In DNA, the CDR3 is TGTGCCAGTACGAGGACCCCGGGAAGGAATGAAAAACTGTTTTTT.

This chain connects TRBV7-9 to TRBJ1-1; 9 bases are a match to TRBD1. Germline V gene lookup returns CDR1 SEHNR and CDR2 FQNEAQ (reference sequence). This CDR3 has 12 amino acids. V shed 8 bases, J shed 7 bases, and the junction held 5 bases outside the gene matches. In DNA, the CDR3 is TGTGCCAGCTCGGACAGGGGTATTGAAGCTTTCTTT. Amino acids: CASSDRGIEAFF.

The chain has TRBV28 and TRBJ2-7; 7 bases are a match to TRBD2. Germline CDR1 MDHEN, CDR2 SYDVKM. This CDR3 contains 13 residues. Germline trimming cut 8 bases from V and 5 bases from J; bases unmatched to any gene: 9. In DNA form, the CDR3 reads TGTGCCAGCCGCCCGAGCGGGACCAACGAGCAGTACTTC. Translating it yields CASRPSGTNEQYF. Using reference TRBV28 and TRBJ2-7 for the parts outside the CDR3, the full variable domain is DVKVTQSSRYLVKRTGEKVFLECVQDMDHENMFWYRQDPGLGLRLIYFSYDVKMKEKGDIPEGYSVSREKKERFSLILESASTNQTSMYLCASRPSGTNEQYFGPGTRLTVT.

CDR3 coding DNA: TGTGCCAGCAGCCAAGAAGTACTAGCGGTAAACACCGGGGAGCTGTTTTTT. It is translated as CASSQEVLAVNTGELFF. The chain recombines TRBV3-1 (or the pseudogene TRBV3-2) with TRBJ2-2; 8 bases line up with TRBD2. The CDR3 is made up of 17 amino acids. V was pared by 0 bases and J by 2 bases, with 5 bases of the junction left unmatched. Per germline, CDR1 LGHDT and CDR2 YNNKEL (reference sequence).

The chain has TRBV18 and TRBJ2-7; 8 bases are shared with TRBD2. The germline V gene has CDR1 KGHSH and CDR2 LQKENI. This CDR3 is 16 amino acids long. The ends lost 6 bases at V and 2 bases at J; junction bases unmatched: 12. The CDR3: CASSRRGGGETYEQYF. Here the CDR3 DNA reads TGTGCCAGCTCTCGACGGGGGGGAGGAGAAACCTACGAGCAGTACTTC.

This clone was seen a handful of times. V usage is TRBV6-5 and J usage is TRBJ1-6; D not resolved. The V gene's germline CDR1 is MNHEY and CDR2 SVGAGI. This CDR3 spans 15 amino acids. Trimming cost V 7 bases and J 0 bases, with 10 bases left between them. CDR3 in amino acids: CASTTVSSYNSPLHF. The CDR3 coding sequence is TGTGCCAGCACGACTGTGAGCTCCTATAATTCACCCCTCCACTTT.

The gene calls are TRBV28 and TRBJ1-1; tentative D call: TRBD1 (5 bases). The CDR3 has 16 amino acids. Deletions cut 3 bases from V and 3 bases from J, with 17 bases between. Per germline, CDR1 MDHEN and CDR2 SYDVKM. The CDR3 loop reads CASSFITQGSDTEAFF. CDR3 DNA: TGTGCCAGCAGTTTCATTACGCAGGGATCGGACACTGAAGCTTTCTTT.

V usage is TRBV6-5 and J usage is TRBJ2-4; 7 nucleotides line up with TRBD1. CDR1 is MNHEY and CDR2 is SVGAGI in the germline V gene. V shed 8 bases and J 6 bases; nucleotides not matched to a gene: 7. The CDR3 has 13 residues. The CDR3 region has the DNA TGTGCCAGCGTTCGACAGGGCACAAACATTCAGTACTTC. It encodes CASVRQGTNIQYF.

The genes are TRBV5-4 and TRBJ1-6; 8 nucleotides align to TRBD1. The CDR3 is 15 residues long. Germline trimming cut 4 bases from V and 5 bases from J; bases unmatched to any gene: 5. Germline V lookup: CDR1 SGHNT, CDR2 YYREEE (reference sequence). Here the CDR3 reads CASSPWTGNNSPLHF. In nucleotides, the CDR3 is TGTGCCAGCAGCCCATGGACAGGGAATAATTCACCCCTCCACTTT.

The chain has TRBV9 and TRBJ2-1, with 7 bases identical to TRBD2. V lost 1 base, J lost 5 bases, and 6 bases stayed unmatched. CDR3 length: 15 residues. Germline V gene sequence: CDR1 SGDLS, CDR2 YYNGEE. This CDR3 is CASSVSLAANNEQFF. Here the CDR3 DNA reads TGTGCCAGCAGCGTATCGCTAGCGGCCAACAATGAGCAGTTCTTC.

The V and J genes are TRBV4-2 and TRBJ2-3, with TRBD2 matching 10 bases. V lost 4 bases, J lost 0 bases, and 16 bases stayed unmatched. Germline CDR1 LGHNA, CDR2 YNFKEQ. The CDR3 length is 20 residues. The CDR3 protein is CASSREPPVSGGFSTDTQYF. CDR3 DNA: TGTGCCAGCAGCCGCGAGCCCCCGGTTAGCGGGGGGTTTAGCACAGATACGCAGTATTTT.

J is TRBJ2-7 and V is TRBV4-1; 7 nucleotides match TRBD1. Germline trimming cut 3 bases from V and 2 bases from J; bases unmatched to any gene: 4. CDR1 is MGHRA, CDR2 YSYEKL, per germline. The CDR3 contains 14 residues. Written as DNA, the CDR3 is TGCGCCAGCAGCCACCCCGGGACAGCCTACGAGCAGTACTTC. Protein sequence: CASSHPGTAYEQYF.

The chain carries TRBV19 and TRBJ2-7; 8 positions match TRBD1. After removal of 0 bases from V and 3 bases from J, the junction contained 10 bases not matched to a gene. Germline CDR1 is LNHDA and CDR2 is SQIVND (reference sequence). This CDR3 contains 17 residues. CDR3 DNA sequence: TGTGCCAGTAGTATAGATCGGGTGGGACAGGAAATCTACGAGCAGTACTTC. Its protein product is CASSIDRVGQEIYEQYF.

The chain uses TRBV19 and TRBJ1-1, with TRBD1 matching 7 bases. Germline V gene lookup returns CDR1 LNHDA and CDR2 SQIVND (reference sequence). This CDR3 is built from 17 residues. Trimming at V came to 5 bases and at J to 1 base, leaving 13 bases not matched to a gene. In nucleotides, the CDR3 is TGTGCCAGTAGTTTCGTCCCGGGACAGCGATCGAACACTGAAGCTTTCTTT. Translated, it gives CASSFVPGQRSNTEAFF.

On this clone itself: Germline and junction disagree at one end, which may indicate a read error. The genes are TRBV2 and TRBJ1-2; D is perhaps TRBD1 (6 bases). The CDR3 runs 10 residues. Germline V gene data show CDR1 as SNHLY and CDR2 as FYNNEI. The CDR3: CASSEVGHHF. CDR3 in DNA: TGTGCCAGCAGTGAAGTGGGACACCACTTC.

This chain uses TRBV11-2 with TRBJ2-1; D not resolved. The CDR3 extends over 15 amino acids. Germline CDR1 is SGHAT and CDR2 is FQNNGV. Trimming took off 2 bases at V and 4 bases at J, with 12 bases between the two ends. The CDR3 spells CASSLQVTNYNEQFF. The CDR3 nucleotides read TGTGCCAGCAGCTTACAGGTGACAAATTACAATGAGCAGTTCTTC.